This T cell receptor (beta chain) was sequenced for a study of shared clonotypes between healthy human individuals. Genomic DNA from each subset was divided evenly over several immunoSEQ plates. Only in-frame clones appear in the TCRdb table, and some are missing; sequencing was by immunoSEQ multiplex PCR. The sample records 2,500,000 or so clones, about 90% being singletons. V was trimmed by 5 bases and J by 5 bases, leaving 16 bases between them. The CDR3 runs 15 residues. The origin of this receptor is a man younger than 35 in good health. Some clones in this sample may be carry-over from other donors' samples. The source material was naive CD4+ T cells from PBMCs. Subset described: CD45RA+ positively selected. This chain connects TRBV5-3 to TRBJ2-2; TRBD1 or TRBD2 may be the D gene (5 bases each). TRBV5-3 falls under the ORF class, with uncertain function. Here the CDR3 DNA reads TGTGCCAGAAGTCCCGGGACGATCAATACCGGGGAGCTGTTTTTT. Residues: CARSPGTINTGELFF.